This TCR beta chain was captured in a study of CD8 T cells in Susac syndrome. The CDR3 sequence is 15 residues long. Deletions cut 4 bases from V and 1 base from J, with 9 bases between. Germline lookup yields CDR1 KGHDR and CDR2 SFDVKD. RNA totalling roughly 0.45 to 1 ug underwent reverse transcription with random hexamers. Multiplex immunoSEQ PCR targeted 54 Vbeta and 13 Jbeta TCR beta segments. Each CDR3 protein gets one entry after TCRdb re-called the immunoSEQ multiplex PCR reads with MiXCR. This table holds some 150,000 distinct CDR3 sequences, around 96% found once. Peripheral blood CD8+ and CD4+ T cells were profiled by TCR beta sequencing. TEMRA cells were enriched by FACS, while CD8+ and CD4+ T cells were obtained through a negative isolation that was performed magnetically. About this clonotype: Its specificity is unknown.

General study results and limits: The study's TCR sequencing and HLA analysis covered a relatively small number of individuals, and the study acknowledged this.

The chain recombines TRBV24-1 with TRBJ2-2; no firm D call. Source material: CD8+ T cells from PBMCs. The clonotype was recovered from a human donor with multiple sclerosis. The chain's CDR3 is CATSDQDVNTGELFF. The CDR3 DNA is TGTGCCACCAGTGACCAAGATGTGAACACCGGGGAGCTGTTTTTT.